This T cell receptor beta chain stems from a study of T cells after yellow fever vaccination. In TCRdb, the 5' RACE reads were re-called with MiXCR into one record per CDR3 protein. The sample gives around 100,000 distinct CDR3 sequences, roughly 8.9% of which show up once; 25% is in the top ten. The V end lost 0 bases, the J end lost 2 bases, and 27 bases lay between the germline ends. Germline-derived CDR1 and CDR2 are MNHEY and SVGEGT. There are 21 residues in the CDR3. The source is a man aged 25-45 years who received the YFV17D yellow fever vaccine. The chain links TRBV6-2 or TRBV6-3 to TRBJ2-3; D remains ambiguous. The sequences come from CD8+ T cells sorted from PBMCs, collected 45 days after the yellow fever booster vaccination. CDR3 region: CASSYSIIGTERTEVTDTQYF. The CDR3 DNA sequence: TGTGCCAGCAGTTACTCGATAATTGGCACCGAAAGGACCGAAGTCACAGATACGCAGTATTTT.